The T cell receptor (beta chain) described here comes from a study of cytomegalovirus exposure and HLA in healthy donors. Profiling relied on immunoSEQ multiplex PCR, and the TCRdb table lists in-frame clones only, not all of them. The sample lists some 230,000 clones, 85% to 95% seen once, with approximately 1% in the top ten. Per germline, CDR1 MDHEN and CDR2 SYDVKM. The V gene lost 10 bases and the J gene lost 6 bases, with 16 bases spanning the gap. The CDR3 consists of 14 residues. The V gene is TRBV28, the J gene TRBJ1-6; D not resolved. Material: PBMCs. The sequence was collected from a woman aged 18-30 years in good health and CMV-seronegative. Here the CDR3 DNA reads TGTGCCACCTCGTTTGGGCAGCCTAATTCACCCCTCCACTTT. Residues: CATSFGQPNSPLHF.